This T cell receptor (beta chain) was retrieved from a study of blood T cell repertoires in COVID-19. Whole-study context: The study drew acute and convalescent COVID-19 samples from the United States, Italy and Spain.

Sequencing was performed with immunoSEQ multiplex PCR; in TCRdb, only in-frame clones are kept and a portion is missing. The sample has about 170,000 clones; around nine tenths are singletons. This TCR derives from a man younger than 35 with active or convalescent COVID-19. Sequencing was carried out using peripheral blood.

CDR3 in amino acids: CASRDPGQDFYNEQFF. In DNA form, the CDR3 reads TGCGCCAGCAGAGACCCGGGACAGGATTTCTACAATGAGCAGTTCTTC. The chain links TRBV5-1 to TRBJ2-1; TRBD1 agrees at 8 bases. The germline V gene encodes CDR1 SGHRS and CDR2 YFSETQ. J gave up 3 bases and V 5 bases, and 10 bases lay outside the gene matches. The CDR3 covers 16 residues.